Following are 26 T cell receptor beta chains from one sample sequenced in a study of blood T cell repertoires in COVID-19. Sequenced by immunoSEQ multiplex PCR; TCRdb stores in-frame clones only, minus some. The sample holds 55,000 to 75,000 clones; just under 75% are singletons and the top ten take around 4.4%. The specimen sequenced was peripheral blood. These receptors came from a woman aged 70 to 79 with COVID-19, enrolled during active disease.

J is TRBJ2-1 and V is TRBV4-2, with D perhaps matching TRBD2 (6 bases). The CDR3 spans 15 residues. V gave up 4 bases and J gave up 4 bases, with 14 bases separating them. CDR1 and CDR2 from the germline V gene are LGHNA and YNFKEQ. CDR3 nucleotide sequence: TGTGCCAGCAGCCGTTCTCGGGACTTGTACAATGAGCAGTTCTTC. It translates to CASSRSRDLYNEQFF.

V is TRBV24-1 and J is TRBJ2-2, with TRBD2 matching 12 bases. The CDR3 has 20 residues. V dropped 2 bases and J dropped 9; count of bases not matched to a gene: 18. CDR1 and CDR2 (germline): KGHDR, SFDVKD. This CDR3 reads CATSDSSWDGLAGGPRELFF. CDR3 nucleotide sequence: TGTGCCACCAGTGATTCCTCCTGGGACGGGCTAGCGGGAGGGCCTAGGGAGCTGTTTTTT.

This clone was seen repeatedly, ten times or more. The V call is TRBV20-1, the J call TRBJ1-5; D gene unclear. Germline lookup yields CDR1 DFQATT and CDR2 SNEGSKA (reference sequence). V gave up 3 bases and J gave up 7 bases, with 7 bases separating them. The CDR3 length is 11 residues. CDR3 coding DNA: TGCAGTGCTAGTGCGGGGCAGCCCCAGCATTTT. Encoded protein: CSASAGQPQHF.

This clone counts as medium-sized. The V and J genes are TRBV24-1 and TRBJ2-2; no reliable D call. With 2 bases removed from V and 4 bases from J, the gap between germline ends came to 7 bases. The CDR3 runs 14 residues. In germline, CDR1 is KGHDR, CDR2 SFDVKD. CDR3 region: CATSDYPGTGELFF. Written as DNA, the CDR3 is TGTGCCACCAGTGATTACCCAGGCACCGGGGAGCTGTTTTTT.

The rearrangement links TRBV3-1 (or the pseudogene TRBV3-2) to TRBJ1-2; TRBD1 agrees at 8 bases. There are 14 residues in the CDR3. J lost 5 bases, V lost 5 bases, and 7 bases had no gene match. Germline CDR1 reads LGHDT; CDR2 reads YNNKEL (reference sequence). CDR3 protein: CASSSRQGSYGYTF. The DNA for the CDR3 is TGTGCCAGCAGCTCACGACAGGGGAGTTATGGCTACACCTTC.

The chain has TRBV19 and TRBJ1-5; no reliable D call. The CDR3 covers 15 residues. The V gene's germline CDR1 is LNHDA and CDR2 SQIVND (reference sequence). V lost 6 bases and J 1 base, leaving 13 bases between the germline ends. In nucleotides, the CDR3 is TGTGCCAGTAGAACTCAAGACACCAGCAATCAGCCCCAGCATTTT. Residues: CASRTQDTSNQPQHF.

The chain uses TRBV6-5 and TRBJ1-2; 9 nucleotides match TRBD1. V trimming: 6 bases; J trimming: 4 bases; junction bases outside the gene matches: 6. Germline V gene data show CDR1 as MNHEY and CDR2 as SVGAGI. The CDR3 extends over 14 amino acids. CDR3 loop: CASSLGTGTYGYTF. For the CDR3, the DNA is TGTGCCAGCAGCCTTGGGACAGGGACCTATGGCTACACCTTC.

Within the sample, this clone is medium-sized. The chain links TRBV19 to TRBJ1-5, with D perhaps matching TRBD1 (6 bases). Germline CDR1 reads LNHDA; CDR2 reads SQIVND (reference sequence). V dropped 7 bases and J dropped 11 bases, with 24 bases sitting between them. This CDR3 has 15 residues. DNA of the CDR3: TGTGCCAGTAAAGATGGGGGCCCTTCGCAATCAGCCCAGCATTTT. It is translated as CASKDGGPSQSAQHF.

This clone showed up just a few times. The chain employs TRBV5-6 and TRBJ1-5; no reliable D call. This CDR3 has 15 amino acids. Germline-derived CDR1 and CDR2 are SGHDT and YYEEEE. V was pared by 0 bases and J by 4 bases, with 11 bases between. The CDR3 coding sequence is TGTGCCAGCAGCTTGGGACTAGGGAAAAATCAGCCCCAGCATTTT. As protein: CASSLGLGKNQPQHF. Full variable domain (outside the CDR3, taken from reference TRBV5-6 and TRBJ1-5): DAGVTQSPTHLIKTRGQQVTLRCSPKSGHDTVSWYQQALGQGPQFIFQYYEEEERQRGNFPDRFSGHQFPNYSSELNVNALLLGDSALYLCASSLGLGKNQPQHFGDGTRLSIL.

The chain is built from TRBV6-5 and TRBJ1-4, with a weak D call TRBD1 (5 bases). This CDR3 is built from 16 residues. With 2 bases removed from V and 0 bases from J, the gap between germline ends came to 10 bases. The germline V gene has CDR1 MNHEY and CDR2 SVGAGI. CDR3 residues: CASSYGAPATNEKLFF. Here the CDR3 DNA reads TGTGCCAGCAGTTACGGGGCACCTGCAACTAATGAAAAACTGTTTTTT.

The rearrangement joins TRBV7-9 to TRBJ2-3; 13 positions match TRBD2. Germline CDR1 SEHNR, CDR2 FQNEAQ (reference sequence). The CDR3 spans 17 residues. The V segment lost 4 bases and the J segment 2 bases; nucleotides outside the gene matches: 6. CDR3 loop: CASSSRLAGGSTDTQYF. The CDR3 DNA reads TGTGCCAGCAGCTCCCGACTAGCGGGAGGTTCCACAGATACGCAGTATTTT.

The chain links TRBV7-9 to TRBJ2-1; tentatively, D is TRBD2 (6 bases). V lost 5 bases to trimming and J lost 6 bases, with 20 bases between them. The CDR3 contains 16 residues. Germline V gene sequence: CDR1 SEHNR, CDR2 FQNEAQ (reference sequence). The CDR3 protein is CASSRSRDKAGNEQFF. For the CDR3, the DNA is TGTGCCAGCAGCCGATCCCGAGACAAAGCGGGCAATGAGCAGTTCTTC.

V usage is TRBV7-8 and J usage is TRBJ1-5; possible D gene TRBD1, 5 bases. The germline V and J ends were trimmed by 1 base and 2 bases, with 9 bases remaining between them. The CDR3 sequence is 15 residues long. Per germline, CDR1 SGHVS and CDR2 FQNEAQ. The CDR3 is CASSLEGPGNQPQHF. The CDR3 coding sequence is TGTGCCAGCAGCTTAGAGGGGCCGGGCAATCAGCCCCAGCATTTT.

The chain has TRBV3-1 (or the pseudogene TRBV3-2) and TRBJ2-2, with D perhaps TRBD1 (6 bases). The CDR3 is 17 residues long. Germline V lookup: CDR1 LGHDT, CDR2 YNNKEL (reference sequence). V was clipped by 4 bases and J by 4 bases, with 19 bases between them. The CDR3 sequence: CASSRAFDRSSTGELFF. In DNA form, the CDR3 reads TGTGCCAGCAGCCGAGCCTTCGACAGGAGTTCCACCGGGGAGCTGTTTTTT.

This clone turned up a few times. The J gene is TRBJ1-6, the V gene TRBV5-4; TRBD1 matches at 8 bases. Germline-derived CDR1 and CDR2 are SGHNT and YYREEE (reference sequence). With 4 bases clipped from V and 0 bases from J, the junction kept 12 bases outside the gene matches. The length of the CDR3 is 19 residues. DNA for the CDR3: TGTGCCAGCAGCCCCTACCGGACAGGGCTGAGCTCCTATAATTCACCCCTCCACTTT. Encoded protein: CASSPYRTGLSSYNSPLHF. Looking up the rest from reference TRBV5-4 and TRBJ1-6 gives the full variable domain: ETGVTQSPTHLIKTRGQQVTLRCSSQSGHNTVSWYQQALGQGPQFIFQYYREEENGRGNFPPRFSGLQFPNYSSELNVNALELDDSALYLCASSPYRTGLSSYNSPLHFGNGTRLTVT.

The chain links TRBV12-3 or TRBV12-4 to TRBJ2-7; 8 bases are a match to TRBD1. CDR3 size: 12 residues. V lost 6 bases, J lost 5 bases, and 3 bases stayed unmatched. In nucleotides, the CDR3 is TGTGCCAGCAGGGCAGGGGGCCACGAGCAGTACTTC. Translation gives CASRAGGHEQYF.

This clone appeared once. In nucleotides, the CDR3 is TGTGCCAGCAGCTTGAGCGGGGGGTCTGCAGATACGCAGTATTTT. It codes for CASSLSGGSADTQYF. This chain links TRBV7-2 with TRBJ2-3; 9 bases align to TRBD2. CDR3 length: 15 amino acids. The J segment lost 4 bases and the V segment lost 3 bases, leaving 5 bases of the junction unmatched. Germline assignment: CDR1 SGHTA and CDR2 FQGNSA.

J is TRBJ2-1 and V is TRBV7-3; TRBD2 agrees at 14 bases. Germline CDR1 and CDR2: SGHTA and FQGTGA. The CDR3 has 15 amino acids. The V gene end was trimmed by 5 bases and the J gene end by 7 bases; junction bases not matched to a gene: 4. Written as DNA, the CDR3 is TGTGCCAGCAGCCCAAGACTAGCGGGAGGGAATGAGCAGTTCTTC. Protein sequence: CASSPRLAGGNEQFF.

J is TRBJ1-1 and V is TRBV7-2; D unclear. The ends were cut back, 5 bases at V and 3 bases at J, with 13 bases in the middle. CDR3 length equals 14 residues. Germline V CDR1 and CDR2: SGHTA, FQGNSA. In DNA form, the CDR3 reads TGTGCCAGCAGCCCCACCAGAGGTGACACTGAAGCTTTCTTT. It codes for CASSPTRGDTEAFF.

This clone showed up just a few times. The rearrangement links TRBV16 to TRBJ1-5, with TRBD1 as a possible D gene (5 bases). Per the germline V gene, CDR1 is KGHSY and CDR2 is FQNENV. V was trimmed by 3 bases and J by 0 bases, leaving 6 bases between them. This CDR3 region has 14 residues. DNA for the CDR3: TGTGCCAGCAGCCAGACAGATAGCAATCAGCCCCAGCATTTT. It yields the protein CASSQTDSNQPQHF. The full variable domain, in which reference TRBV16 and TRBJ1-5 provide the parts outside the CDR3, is GEEVAQTPKHLVRGEGQKAKLYCAPIKGHSYVFWYQQVLKNEFKFLISFQNENVFDETGMPKERFSAKCLPNSPCSLEIQATKLEDSAVYFCASSQTDSNQPQHFGDGTRLSIL.

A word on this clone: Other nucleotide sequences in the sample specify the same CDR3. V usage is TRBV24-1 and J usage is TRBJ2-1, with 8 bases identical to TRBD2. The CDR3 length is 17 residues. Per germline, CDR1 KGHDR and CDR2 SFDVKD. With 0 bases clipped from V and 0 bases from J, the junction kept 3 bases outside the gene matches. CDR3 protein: CATSDLGSGSSYNEQFF. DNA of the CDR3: TGTGCCACCAGTGATTTGGGGAGCGGGAGCTCCTACAATGAGCAGTTCTTC.

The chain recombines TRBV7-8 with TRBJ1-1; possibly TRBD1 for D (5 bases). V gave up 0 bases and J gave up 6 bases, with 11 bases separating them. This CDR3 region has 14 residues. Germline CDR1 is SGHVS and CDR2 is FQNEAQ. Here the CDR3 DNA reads TGTGCCAGCAGCTTAGCGGGCAGGGCTGCTGAAGCTTTCTTT. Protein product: CASSLAGRAAEAFF.

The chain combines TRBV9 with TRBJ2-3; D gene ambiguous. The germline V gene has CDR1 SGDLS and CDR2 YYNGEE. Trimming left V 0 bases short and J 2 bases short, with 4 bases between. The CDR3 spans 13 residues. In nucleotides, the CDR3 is TGTGCCAGCAGCGTAGCTGTCACAGATACGCAGTATTTT. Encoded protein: CASSVAVTDTQYF.

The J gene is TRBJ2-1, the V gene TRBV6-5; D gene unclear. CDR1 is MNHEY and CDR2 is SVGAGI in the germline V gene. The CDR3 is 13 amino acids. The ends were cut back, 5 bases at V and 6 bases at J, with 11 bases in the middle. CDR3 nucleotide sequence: TGTGCCAGCAGTCTTTATTGGAGCAATGAGCAGTTCTTC. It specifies CASSLYWSNEQFF.

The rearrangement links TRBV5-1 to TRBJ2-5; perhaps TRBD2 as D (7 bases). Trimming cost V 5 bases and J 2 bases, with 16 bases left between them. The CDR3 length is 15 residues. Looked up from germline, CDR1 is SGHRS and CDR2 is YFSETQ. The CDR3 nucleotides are TGCGCCAGCAGGAGAGTTGCGGGGGCTCAAGAGACCCAGTACTTC. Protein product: CASRRVAGAQETQYF.

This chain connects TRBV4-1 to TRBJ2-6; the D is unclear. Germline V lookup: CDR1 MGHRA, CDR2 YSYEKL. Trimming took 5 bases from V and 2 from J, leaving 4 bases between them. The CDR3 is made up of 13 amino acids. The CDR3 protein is CASSSAGANVLTF. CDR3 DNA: TGCGCCAGCAGCTCGGCTGGGGCCAACGTCCTGACTTTC.